This TCR beta chain was identified during a study of blood T cell repertoires in COVID-19. Study-wide background: Spain, Italy and the United States supplied samples that represented acute and convalescent COVID-19.

The repertoire was sequenced with immunoSEQ multiplex PCR; TCRdb's copy has only in-frame clones and lacks some. The sample includes fewer than 250,000 clones, about 83% of them seen just once. Those enrolled in Seattle joined during active infection and were followed longitudinally afterward. V was pared by 2 bases and J by 11 bases, with 18 bases between. This CDR3 is 14 amino acids long. Germline V gives CDR1 MNHEY, CDR2 SVGAGI. The sequence was collected from an elderly woman with COVID-19, enrolled during active disease. The V gene is TRBV6-5, the J gene TRBJ1-1; D is ambiguous. The sequenced sample was peripheral blood. The chain's CDR3 is CASSYGESARAAFF. CDR3 in DNA: TGTGCCAGCAGTTACGGGGAGTCCGCCAGAGCGGCTTTCTTT.